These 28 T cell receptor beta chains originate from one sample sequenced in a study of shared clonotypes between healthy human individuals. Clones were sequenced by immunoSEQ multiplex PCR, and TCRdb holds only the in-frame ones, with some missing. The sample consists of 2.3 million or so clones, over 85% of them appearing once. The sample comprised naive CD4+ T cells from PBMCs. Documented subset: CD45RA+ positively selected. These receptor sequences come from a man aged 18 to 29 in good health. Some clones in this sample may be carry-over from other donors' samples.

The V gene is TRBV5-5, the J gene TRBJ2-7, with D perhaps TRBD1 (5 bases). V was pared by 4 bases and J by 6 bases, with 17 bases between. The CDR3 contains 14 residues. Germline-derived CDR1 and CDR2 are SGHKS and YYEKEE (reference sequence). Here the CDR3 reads CASSPRSRVGEQYF. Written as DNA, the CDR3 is TGTGCCAGCAGCCCCCGGAGCAGGGTTGGCGAGCAGTACTTC.

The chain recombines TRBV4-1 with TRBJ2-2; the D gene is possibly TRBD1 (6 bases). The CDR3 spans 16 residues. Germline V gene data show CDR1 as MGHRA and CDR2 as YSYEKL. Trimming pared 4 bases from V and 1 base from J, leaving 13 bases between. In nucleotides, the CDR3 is TGCGCCAGCAGCCCGAGGGACACCAAGAACACCGGGGAGCTGTTTTTT. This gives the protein CASSPRDTKNTGELFF.

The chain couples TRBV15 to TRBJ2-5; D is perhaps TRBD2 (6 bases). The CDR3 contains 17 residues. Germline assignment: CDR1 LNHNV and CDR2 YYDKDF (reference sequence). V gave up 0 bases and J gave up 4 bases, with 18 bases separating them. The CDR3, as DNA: TGTGCCACCAGCAGAGATCGTCAGCGGGTCATCGGAGAGACCCAGTACTTC. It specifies CATSRDRQRVIGETQYF.

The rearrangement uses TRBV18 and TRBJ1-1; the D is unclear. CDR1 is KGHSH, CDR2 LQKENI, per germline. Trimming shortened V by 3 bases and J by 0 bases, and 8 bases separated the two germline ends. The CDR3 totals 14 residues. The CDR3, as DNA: TGTGCCAGCTCACCGGGCGCTATGAACACTGAAGCTTTCTTT. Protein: CASSPGAMNTEAFF.

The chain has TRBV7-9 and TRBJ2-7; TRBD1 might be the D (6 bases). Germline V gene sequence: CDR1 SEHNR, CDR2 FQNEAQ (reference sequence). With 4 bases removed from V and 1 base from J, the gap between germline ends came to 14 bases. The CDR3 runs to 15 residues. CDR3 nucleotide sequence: TGTGCCAGCAGCTCTCAACCTCAGGGGTCCTACGAGCAGTACTTC. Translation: CASSSQPQGSYEQYF. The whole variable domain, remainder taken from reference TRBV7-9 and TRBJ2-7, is DTGVSQNPRHKITKRGQNVTFRCDPISEHNRLYWYRQTLGQGPEFLTYFQNEAQLEKSRLLSDRFSAERPKGSFSTLEIQRTEQGDSAMYLCASSSQPQGSYEQYFGPGTRLTVT.

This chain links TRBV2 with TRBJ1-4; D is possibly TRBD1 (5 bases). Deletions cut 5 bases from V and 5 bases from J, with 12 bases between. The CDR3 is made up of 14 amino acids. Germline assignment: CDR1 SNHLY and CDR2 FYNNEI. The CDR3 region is CASSPGGKNEKLFF. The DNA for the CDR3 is TGTGCCAGCAGTCCCGGGGGAAAAAATGAAAAACTGTTTTTT.

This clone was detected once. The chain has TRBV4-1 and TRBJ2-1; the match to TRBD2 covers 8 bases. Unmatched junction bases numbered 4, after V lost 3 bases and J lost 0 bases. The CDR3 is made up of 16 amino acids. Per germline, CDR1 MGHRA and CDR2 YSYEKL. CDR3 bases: TGCGCCAGCAGCCAGCTGGGACTAGTCTCCTACAATGAGCAGTTCTTC. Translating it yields CASSQLGLVSYNEQFF.

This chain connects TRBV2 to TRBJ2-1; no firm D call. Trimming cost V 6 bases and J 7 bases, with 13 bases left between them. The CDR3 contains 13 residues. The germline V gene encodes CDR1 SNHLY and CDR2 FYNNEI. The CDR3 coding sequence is TGTGCCAGCAGCGCCGAAGGAAGGAATGAGCAGTTCTTC. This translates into CASSAEGRNEQFF.

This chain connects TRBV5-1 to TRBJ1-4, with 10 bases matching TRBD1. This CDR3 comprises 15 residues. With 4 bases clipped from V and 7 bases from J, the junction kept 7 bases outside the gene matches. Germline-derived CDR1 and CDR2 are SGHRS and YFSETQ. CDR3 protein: CASSTAGTGVEKLFF. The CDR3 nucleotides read TGCGCCAGCAGCACCGCGGGGACAGGGGTTGAAAAACTGTTTTTT.

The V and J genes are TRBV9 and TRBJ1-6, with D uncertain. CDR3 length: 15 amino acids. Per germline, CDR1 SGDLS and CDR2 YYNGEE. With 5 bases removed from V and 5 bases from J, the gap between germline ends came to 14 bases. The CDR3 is CASSREAANNSPLHF. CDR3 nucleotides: TGTGCCAGCAGTCGGGAGGCAGCAAATAATTCACCCCTCCACTTT.

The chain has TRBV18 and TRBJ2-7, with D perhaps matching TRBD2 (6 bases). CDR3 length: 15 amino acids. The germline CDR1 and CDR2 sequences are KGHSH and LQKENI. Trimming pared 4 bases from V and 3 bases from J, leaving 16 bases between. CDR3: CASSLIALEGYEQYF. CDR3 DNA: TGTGCCAGCTCACTGATAGCGTTGGAGGGCTACGAGCAGTACTTC.

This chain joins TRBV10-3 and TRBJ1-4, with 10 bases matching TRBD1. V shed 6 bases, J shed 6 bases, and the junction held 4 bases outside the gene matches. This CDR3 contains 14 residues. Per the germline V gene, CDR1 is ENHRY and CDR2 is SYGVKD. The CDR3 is CAIRAGTGDEKLFF. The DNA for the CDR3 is TGTGCCATCAGGGCCGGGACAGGGGATGAAAAACTGTTTTTT.

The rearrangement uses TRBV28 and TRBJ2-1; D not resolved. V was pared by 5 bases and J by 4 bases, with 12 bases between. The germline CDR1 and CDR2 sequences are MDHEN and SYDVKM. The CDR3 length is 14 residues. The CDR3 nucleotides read TGTGCCAGCAGTGTTTTCAGCTTTTACAATGAGCAGTTCTTC. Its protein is CASSVFSFYNEQFF.

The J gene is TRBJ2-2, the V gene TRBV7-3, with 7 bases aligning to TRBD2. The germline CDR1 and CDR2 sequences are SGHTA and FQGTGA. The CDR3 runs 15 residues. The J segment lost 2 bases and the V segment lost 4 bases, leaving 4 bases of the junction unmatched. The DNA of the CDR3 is TGTGCCAGCAGCTCGACGGGACTAAACACCGGGGAGCTGTTTTTT. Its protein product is CASSSTGLNTGELFF.

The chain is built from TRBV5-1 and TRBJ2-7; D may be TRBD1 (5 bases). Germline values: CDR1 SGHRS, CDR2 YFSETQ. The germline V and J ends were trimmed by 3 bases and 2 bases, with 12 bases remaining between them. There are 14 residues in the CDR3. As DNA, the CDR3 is TGCGCCAGCAGCTCCTCGACAGTCACCTACGAGCAGTACTTC. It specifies CASSSSTVTYEQYF.

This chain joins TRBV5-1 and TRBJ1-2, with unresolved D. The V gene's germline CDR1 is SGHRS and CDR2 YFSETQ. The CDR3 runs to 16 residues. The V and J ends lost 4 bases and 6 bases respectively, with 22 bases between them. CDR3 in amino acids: CASSSLGSGSGNGYTF. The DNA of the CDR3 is TGCGCCAGCAGCAGCCTGGGGAGCGGTTCCGGAAATGGCTACACCTTC.

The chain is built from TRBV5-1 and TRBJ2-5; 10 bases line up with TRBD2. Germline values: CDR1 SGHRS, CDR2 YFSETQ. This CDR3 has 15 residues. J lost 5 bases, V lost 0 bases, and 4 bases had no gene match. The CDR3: CASSLASSGSETQYF. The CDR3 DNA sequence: TGCGCCAGCAGCTTGGCGTCTAGCGGGAGTGAGACCCAGTACTTC.

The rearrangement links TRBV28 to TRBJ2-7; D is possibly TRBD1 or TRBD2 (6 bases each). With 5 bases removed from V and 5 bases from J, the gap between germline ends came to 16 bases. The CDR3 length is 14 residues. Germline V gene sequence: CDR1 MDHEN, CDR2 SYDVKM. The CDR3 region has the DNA TGTGCCAGCAGTCTCAGGGGAGGAAGCGACGAGCAGTACTTC. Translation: CASSLRGGSDEQYF.

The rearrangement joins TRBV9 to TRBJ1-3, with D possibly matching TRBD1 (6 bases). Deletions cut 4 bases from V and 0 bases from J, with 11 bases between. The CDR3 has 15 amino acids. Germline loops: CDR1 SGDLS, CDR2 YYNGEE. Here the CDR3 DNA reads TGTGCCAGCAGCACGACAGGAAGCTCTGGAAACACCATATATTTT. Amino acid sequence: CASSTTGSSGNTIYF.

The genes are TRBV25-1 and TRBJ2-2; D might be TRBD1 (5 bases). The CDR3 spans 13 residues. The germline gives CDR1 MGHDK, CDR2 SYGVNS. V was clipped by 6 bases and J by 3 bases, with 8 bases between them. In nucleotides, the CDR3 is TGTGCCAGCAGGGGGCGCGACACCGGGGAGCTGTTTTTT. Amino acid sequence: CASRGRDTGELFF.

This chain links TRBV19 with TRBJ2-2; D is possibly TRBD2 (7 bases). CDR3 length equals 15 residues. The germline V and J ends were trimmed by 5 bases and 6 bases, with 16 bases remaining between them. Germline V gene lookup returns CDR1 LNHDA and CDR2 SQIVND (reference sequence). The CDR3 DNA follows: TGTGCCAGTAGTCTCCTCCGGGGGGCTGCCGGGGAGCTGTTTTTT. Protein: CASSLLRGAAGELFF.

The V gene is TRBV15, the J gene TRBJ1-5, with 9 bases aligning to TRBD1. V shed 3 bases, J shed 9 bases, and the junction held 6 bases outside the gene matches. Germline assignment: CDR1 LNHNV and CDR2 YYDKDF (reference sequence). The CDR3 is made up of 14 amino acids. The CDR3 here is CATSRGQGEGPQHF. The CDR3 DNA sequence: TGTGCCACCAGCAGGGGACAGGGCGAGGGGCCCCAGCATTTT.

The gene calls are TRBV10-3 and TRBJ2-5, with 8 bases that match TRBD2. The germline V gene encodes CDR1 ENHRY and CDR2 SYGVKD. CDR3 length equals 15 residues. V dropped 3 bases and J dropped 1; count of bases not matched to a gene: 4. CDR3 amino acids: CAISEGLASQETQYF. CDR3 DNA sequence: TGTGCCATCAGTGAAGGACTAGCCTCCCAAGAGACCCAGTACTTC.

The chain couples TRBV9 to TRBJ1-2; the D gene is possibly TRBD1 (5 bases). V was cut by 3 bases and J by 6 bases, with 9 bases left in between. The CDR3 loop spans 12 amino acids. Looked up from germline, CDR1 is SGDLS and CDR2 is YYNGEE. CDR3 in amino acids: CASSGRDDGYTF. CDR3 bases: TGTGCCAGCAGCGGACGGGACGATGGCTACACCTTC.

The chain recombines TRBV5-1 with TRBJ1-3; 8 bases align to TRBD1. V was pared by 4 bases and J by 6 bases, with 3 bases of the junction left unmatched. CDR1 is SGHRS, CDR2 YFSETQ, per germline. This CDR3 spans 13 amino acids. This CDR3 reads CASSATGENTIYF. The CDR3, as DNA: TGCGCCAGCAGCGCGACAGGGGAAAACACCATATATTTT.

As DNA, the CDR3 is TGTGCCAGCAGCCGTCGGGCGAACTACGAGCAGTACTTC. Its translation: CASSRRANYEQYF. The chain combines TRBV5-8 with TRBJ2-7; D unresolved. The CDR3 is 13 amino acids. Trimming left V 4 bases short and J 3 bases short, with 11 bases between. The germline V gene has CDR1 SGHTS and CDR2 YDEGEE.

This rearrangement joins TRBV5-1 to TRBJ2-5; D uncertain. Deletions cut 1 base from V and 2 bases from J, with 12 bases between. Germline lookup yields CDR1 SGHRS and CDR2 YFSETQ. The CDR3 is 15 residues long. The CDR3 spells CASSLQGGRQETQYF. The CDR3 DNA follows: TGCGCCAGCAGCTTGCAAGGCGGCAGACAAGAGACCCAGTACTTC.

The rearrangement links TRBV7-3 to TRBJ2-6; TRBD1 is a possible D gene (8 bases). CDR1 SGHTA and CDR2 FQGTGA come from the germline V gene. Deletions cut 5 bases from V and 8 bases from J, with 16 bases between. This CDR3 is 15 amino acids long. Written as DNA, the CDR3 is TGTGCCAGCAGCCCGAACAGGGGGGGGACCAACGTCCTGACTTTC. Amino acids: CASSPNRGGTNVLTF.